This T cell receptor beta chain came from a study of blood T cell repertoires in COVID-19 (dated by TCRdb to 2020 to 2021). Turning to the overall study: Samples from collaborators originated in the United States, Italy and Spain and spanned both the acute and convalescent phases of COVID-19. The material from the prospective study consisted of cDNA or gDNA derived from T cells, B-cell-depleted T cells, or PBMCs. Deeply sampled blood TCRbeta repertoires from subjects exposed to, actively infected with, or recovered from COVID-19 were included in the dataset. A freely available public database, intended as a resource for researchers studying the immune response to SARS-CoV-2, is where the repertoires were released. Samples were obtained from the ongoing ImmuneRACE study (first 160 participants) and from about 1,300 subjects provided by 6 global collaborators. Sample metadata almost always included a de-identified subject ID, COVID-19 status, age in years and sex. Where HLA class I and class II types were available, the types were taken from metadata supplied by the sample provider, not from assay-based typing.

TCRbeta CDR3 regions were amplified from genomic DNA by means of the immunoSEQ Assay, a bias-controlled multiplex PCR. In the authors' own workflow: The number of nucleated cells in each sample was estimated from the amplification of reference gene primers within the assay. To quantify the absolute abundance of each unique TCRbeta CDR3 rearrangement, sequence reads were collapsed and filtered. For each sample, productive Simpson clonality was calculated as the square root of Simpson's diversity index across productive rearrangements. TCRdb mirrors the immuneACCESS table, restricted to in-frame sequences. Some clones are absent from its copies; in checked studies, under half trace to an unresolved V gene, and the reason for the others is unknown. Clone size and V and J calls were adopted from that table, with D and trimming inferred from the DNA. Recorded for this sample are 90,000 to 150,000 clones; more than 70% of them occurred a single time. Jointly, the top ten make up over 6.5% of the sample.

The cysteine opens and the phenylalanine closes a CDR3 of 15 amino acids. Solely the CDR3 DNA is kept, with 45 bases framed from the first base. Based on the germline V gene (reference sequence), the CDR1 and CDR2 sequences are SGHAT and FQDESV. Germline trimming amounts to 0 bases on V and 3 bases on J, with 4 as the count of junction bases outside the gene matches. Each collaborating institution followed its own protocols to collect whole blood in K2EDTA tubes. For TCRbeta analysis, collaborator samples were shipped as frozen whole blood, as isolated PBMCs, or as DNA extracted from either sample type. Study-wide findings and limitations: How much clinical and demographic metadata was included differed by source and by participant, and the metadata was provided uncurated.

On this clone: Its recognized antigen is unknown. Base-call qualities are not available, and no considerably larger clone is one nucleotide away.

Recombination linked TRBV11-1 to TRBJ2-7, with TRBD1 matching 8 junction bases. This clonotype originated in a human donor in a cohort sampled during active COVID-19. Sequencing used peripheral blood. For the CDR3, the sequence is CASSLAWDRSYEQYF. In nucleotides, the sequence is TGTGCCAGCAGCTTAGCTTGGGACAGGAGCTACGAGCAGTACTTC. The full variable domain, with segments outside the CDR3 supplied by the reference TRBV11-1 and TRBJ2-7 proteins, appears as EAEVAQSPRYKITEKSQAVAFWCDPISGHATLYWYRQILGQGPELLVQFQDESVVDDSQLPKDRFSAERLKGVDSTLKIQPAELGDSAMYLCASSLAWDRSYEQYFGPGTRLTVT.